Following are 25 T cell receptor beta chains from one sample sequenced in a study of blood T cell repertoires in COVID-19. The data were produced by immunoSEQ multiplex PCR, yet TCRdb's version contains in-frame clones alone and is incomplete. The sample holds 200,000 or so clones, 80% to 90% seen once. Sequenced sample: PBMCs or T cells enriched from blood (not recorded which). Receptor source: a woman younger than 30 in a cohort exposed to, infected with or recovered from COVID-19 (not recorded which).

This clone was detected a few times. The chain joins TRBV7-9 to TRBJ2-7; 12 bases line up with TRBD1. Germline CDR1 SEHNR, CDR2 FQNEAQ (reference sequence). This CDR3 comprises 15 residues. The V gene end was trimmed by 5 bases and the J gene end by 5 bases; junction bases not matched to a gene: 7. CDR3 residues: CASSPRGQGAHEQYF. CDR3 DNA sequence: TGTGCCAGCAGCCCTCGGGGACAGGGGGCGCACGAGCAGTACTTC.

The chain has TRBV23-1 and TRBJ1-1, with D uncertain. TRBV23-1 is treated as an ORF (open reading frame) with a function not yet certain. This CDR3 region has 11 residues. The V end lost 10 bases, the J end lost 0 bases, and 6 bases lay between the germline ends. As DNA, the CDR3 is TGCGCCACGGTTGTGAACACTGAAGCTTTCTTT. This gives the protein CATVVNTEAFF.

V usage is TRBV28 and J usage is TRBJ2-5; the match to TRBD2 covers 8 bases. The germline gives CDR1 MDHEN, CDR2 SYDVKM. This CDR3 comprises 15 residues. V trimming: 7 bases; J trimming: 5 bases; junction bases outside the gene matches: 12. CDR3 DNA: TGTGCCAGCAATTCCCTGAGCGGGGGCCAGGAGACCCAGTACTTC. Encoded protein: CASNSLSGGQETQYF.

Here the CDR3 DNA reads TGTGCCAGCTCACCCCGCTTTAGCGAGCAGTACTTC. Translating it yields CASSPRFSEQYF. The V gene is TRBV18, the J gene TRBJ2-7; no clear D. The V gene's germline CDR1 is KGHSH and CDR2 LQKENI. V lost 3 bases, J lost 6 bases, and 9 bases lay in between. CDR3 length: 12 amino acids. Drawing the rest from reference TRBV18 and TRBJ2-7, the complete variable domain is NAGVMQNPRHLVRRRGQEARLRCSPMKGHSHVYWYRQLPEEGLKFMVYLQKENIIDESGMPKERFSAEFPKEGPSILRIQQVVRGDSAAYFCASSPRFSEQYFGPGTRLTVT.

V and J are TRBV14 and TRBJ1-4; no definite D call. The CDR3 length is 12 residues. Germline CDR1 and CDR2: SGHDN and FVKESK. Trimming took 1 base from V and 8 from J, leaving 5 bases between them. The CDR3 reads CASSQGPEKLFF. The CDR3 coding sequence is TGTGCCAGCAGCCAAGGGCCGGAAAAACTGTTTTTT.

V gene TRBV6-5 combines with J gene TRBJ2-3, with D perhaps TRBD2 (6 bases). Per the germline V gene, CDR1 is MNHEY and CDR2 is SVGAGI. The CDR3 length is 15 residues. V gave up 7 bases and J gave up 2 bases, with 16 bases separating them. The CDR3 DNA follows: TGTGCCAGCATCCCGCCGGGGGTTTCCACAGATACGCAGTATTTT. Protein: CASIPPGVSTDTQYF.

The CDR3 DNA is TGTGCCTGCCGTGGACAGGGGGCCTACACTGAAGCTTTCTTT. Its protein product is CACRGQGAYTEAFF. This chain connects TRBV7-8 to TRBJ1-1; 11 bases are shared with TRBD1. V shed 11 bases, J shed 3 bases, and the junction held 8 bases outside the gene matches. Germline-derived CDR1 and CDR2 are SGHVS and FQNEAQ. The CDR3 extends over 14 amino acids. The full variable domain, in which reference TRBV7-8 and TRBJ1-1 provide the parts outside the CDR3, is GAGVSQSPRYKVAKRGQDVALRCDPISGHVSLFWYQQALGQGPEFLTYFQNEAQLDKSGLPSDRFFAERPEGSVSTLKIQRTQQEDSAVYLCACRGQGAYTEAFFGQGTRLTVV.

The gene calls are TRBV3-1 (or the pseudogene TRBV3-2) and TRBJ2-7; possible D gene TRBD1, 5 bases. Trimming stripped 0 bases from V and 3 bases from J, with 15 bases between. This CDR3 is 16 amino acids long. Per the germline V gene, CDR1 is LGHDT and CDR2 is YNNKEL (reference sequence). CDR3 coding DNA: TGTGCCAGCAGCCAAGATCCCGGGTTGACAGTCTACGAGCAGTACTTC. It translates to CASSQDPGLTVYEQYF.

V usage is TRBV5-1 and J usage is TRBJ2-5; tentative D call: TRBD2 (6 bases). CDR1 and CDR2 from the germline V gene are SGHRS and YFSETQ. Trimming left V 4 bases short and J 4 bases short, with 14 bases between. There are 14 residues in the CDR3. CDR3 region: CASSDERGIETQYF. DNA of the CDR3: TGCGCCAGCAGCGACGAACGGGGGATAGAGACCCAGTACTTC.

For the CDR3, the DNA is TGTGCCAGCAGCTTCCCCGGACAGCACGGGGAGCAGTACTTC. Translated: CASSFPGQHGEQYF. The rearrangement joins TRBV11-3 to TRBJ2-7; D may be TRBD1 (6 bases). The CDR3 is 14 amino acids. V lost 3 bases and J lost 7, with 16 bases in between. Germline V CDR1 and CDR2: SGHNT, YENEEA.

The chain recombines TRBV4-1 with TRBJ1-4, with D perhaps matching TRBD1 (5 bases). The ends were cut back, 1 base at V and 7 bases at J, with 7 bases in the middle. Germline V CDR1 and CDR2: MGHRA, YSYEKL. CDR3 length: 13 amino acids. CDR3 residues: CASSQGGAEKLFF. CDR3 sequence (DNA): TGCGCCAGCAGCCAAGGGGGCGCTGAAAAACTGTTTTTT.

The V and J genes are TRBV6-5 and TRBJ1-1; TRBD1 is a possible D gene (6 bases). This CDR3 is 14 amino acids long. The ends were cut back, 7 bases at V and 3 bases at J, with 15 bases in the middle. Germline CDR1 is MNHEY and CDR2 is SVGAGI. The CDR3 coding sequence is TGTGCCAGCATCCCGGACAGTGCGGACACTGAAGCTTTCTTT. Residues: CASIPDSADTEAFF.

The V call is TRBV9, the J call TRBJ1-4; possible D gene TRBD1, 5 bases. CDR1 and CDR2 (germline): SGDLS, YYNGEE. The ends were cut back, 4 bases at V and 5 bases at J, with 18 bases in the middle. This CDR3 region has 16 residues. As DNA, the CDR3 is TGTGCCAGCAGCCCTAGTGGGGGGGACTTAAATGAAAAACTGTTTTTT. This translates into CASSPSGGDLNEKLFF.

The rearrangement links TRBV20-1 to TRBJ1-6, with D unclear. Germline V gene lookup returns CDR1 DFQATT and CDR2 SNEGSKA (reference sequence). V lost 3 bases to trimming and J lost 8 bases, with 14 bases between them. The CDR3 extends over 14 amino acids. The CDR3 coding sequence is TGCAGTGCTAGTTCTGCGGCTGCGGATTCACCCCTCCACTTT. Amino acids: CSASSAAADSPLHF.

This chain uses TRBV10-3 with TRBJ1-6, with 7 positions matching TRBD1. The CDR3 has 16 amino acids. The V gene end was trimmed by 6 bases and the J gene end by 7 bases; junction bases not matched to a gene: 12. The germline CDR1 and CDR2 sequences are ENHRY and SYGVKD. As DNA, the CDR3 is TGTGCCATCAGCGGGCGATTGGCAGGGGGGAATTCACCCCTCCACTTT. Translation: CAISGRLAGGNSPLHF.

This chain connects TRBV7-9 to TRBJ2-7; TRBD2 agrees at 8 bases. The germline gives CDR1 SEHNR, CDR2 FQNEAQ (reference sequence). This CDR3 has 12 amino acids. V lost 6 bases, J lost 4 bases, and 2 bases stayed unmatched. CDR3 amino acids: CASRAGDYEQYF. The DNA of the CDR3 is TGTGCCAGCAGAGCGGGGGATTACGAGCAGTACTTC.

V is TRBV5-4 and J is TRBJ2-5; 10 nucleotides match TRBD1. The CDR3 contains 15 residues. Germline-derived CDR1 and CDR2 are SGHNT and YYREEE (reference sequence). V lost 3 bases to trimming and J lost 1 base; unmatched junction nucleotides: 3. The CDR3 bases are TGTGCCAGCAGCTCCCGGGACAGGGGCCAAGAGACCCAGTACTTC. Protein product: CASSSRDRGQETQYF.

The chain couples TRBV7-9 to TRBJ1-3; the D is unclear. Germline values: CDR1 SEHNR, CDR2 FQNEAQ (reference sequence). The CDR3 runs 14 residues. V lost 3 bases and J 9 bases, leaving 15 bases between the germline ends. In DNA, the CDR3 is TGTGCCAGCAGCTTGGAGTTCGAAGGCGGCACCATATATTTT. Translated, it gives CASSLEFEGGTIYF.

This chain links TRBV4-1 with TRBJ2-2; weak D call: TRBD2 (7 bases). The CDR3 has 18 amino acids. Germline CDR1 reads MGHRA; CDR2 reads YSYEKL. Trimming took 0 bases from V and 4 from J, leaving 18 bases between them. The CDR3, as DNA: TGCGCCAGCAGCCAAGATTTATTCGGACTAGGGGGCACCGGGGAGCTGTTTTTT. It codes for CASSQDLFGLGGTGELFF.

The J gene is TRBJ2-1, the V gene TRBV27; tentative D call: TRBD2 (5 bases). CDR1 is MNHEY and CDR2 is SMNVEV in the germline V gene (reference sequence). The CDR3 sequence is 16 residues long. Deletions cut 2 bases from V and 4 bases from J, with 15 bases between. CDR3 nucleotides: TGTGCCAGCAGTTTAAGTAGCGCTCGGAGGTACAATGAGCAGTTCTTC. This codes for CASSLSSARRYNEQFF.

In its sample, this clone was seen once. This chain connects TRBV7-6 to TRBJ1-6, with D tentatively TRBD1 (5 bases). Germline assignment: CDR1 SGHVS and CDR2 FNYEAQ. This CDR3 is built from 14 residues. Trimming took off 0 bases at V and 8 bases at J, with 8 bases between the two ends. CDR3 nucleotides: TGTGCCAGCAGCTTAGCAGGGGAAGATTCACCCCTCCACTTT. As protein: CASSLAGEDSPLHF.

V usage is TRBV6-5 and J usage is TRBJ2-7, with D possibly being TRBD2 (6 bases). This CDR3 is built from 14 residues. V lost 8 bases and J lost 3, with 17 bases in between. CDR1 MNHEY and CDR2 SVGAGI come from the germline V gene. The CDR3 nucleotides read TGTGCCAGCGCACCCTCCGGAGGGAGCTACGAGCAGTACTTC. The encoded protein is CASAPSGGSYEQYF.

This chain uses TRBV7-3 with TRBJ2-1; perhaps TRBD1 as D (6 bases). Germline V lookup: CDR1 SGHTA, CDR2 FQGTGA. CDR3 length: 15 residues. Trimming left V 3 bases short and J 0 bases short, with 9 bases between. In DNA form, the CDR3 reads TGTGCCAGCAGCTTGGACAGTAGCTCCTACAATGAGCAGTTCTTC. Its protein product is CASSLDSSSYNEQFF.

The chain has TRBV10-1 and TRBJ2-2; 9 bases align to TRBD1. Germline values: CDR1 WNHNN, CDR2 SYGVQD (reference sequence). The V and J ends lost 6 bases and 7 bases, in that order; junction bases with no gene match: 6. The CDR3 loop spans 14 amino acids. The CDR3: CASSRDRVIGELFF. In DNA form, the CDR3 reads TGCGCCAGCAGCAGGGACAGGGTCATCGGGGAGCTGTTTTTT.

The chain joins TRBV5-1 to TRBJ1-1; weak D call: TRBD1 (6 bases). The CDR3 is 15 amino acids. In germline, CDR1 is SGHRS, CDR2 YFSETQ. The germline V and J ends were trimmed by 0 bases and 0 bases, with 9 bases remaining between them. CDR3 bases: TGCGCCAGCAGCTTGGAGGGGGTTCTGAACACTGAAGCTTTCTTT. It yields the protein CASSLEGVLNTEAFF.